These T cell receptor beta chains were read from a single sample in a study of somatic mutations in cytotoxic T cells in rheumatoid arthritis. Sequenced by immunoSEQ multiplex PCR; TCRdb stores in-frame clones only, minus some. The sample has some 38,000 clones, roughly four fifths seen once. The sequencing sample was made of CD8+ T cells sorted from blood. These receptors were taken from a man aged 40-49 years in good health. Each CDR3 is given with its conserved first and last residue. The D gene is left open where the match is weak. Rows may omit the clone size; those that give it use once, few, many or a size class.

CDR3nt: TGTGCCAGCAGTTTCTCGGTAGCGGCTCCCTACAATGAGCAGTTCTTC
CDR3aa: CASSFSVAAPYNEQFF
j_gene: TRBJ2-1
d_gene: -
abundance: once
v_gene: TRBV27

CDR3nt: TGTGCCAGCAGCGAAACAGGGGGTCCGCTAGATGGCTACACCTTC
CDR3aa: CASSETGGPLDGYTF
j_gene: TRBJ1-2
d_gene: TRBD1
abundance: -
v_gene: TRBV7-8

CDR3nt: TGCGCCAGCAGCCGATCGACAGGGTCCTACGAGCAGTACTTC
CDR3aa: CASSRSTGSYEQYF
j_gene: TRBJ2-7
d_gene: TRBD1
abundance: -
v_gene: TRBV5-1

CDR3nt: TGTGCCAGCCCCCCTCAGGGGCCGCGGGAGACTATCGAGTACGAGCAGTACTTC
CDR3aa: CASPPQGPRETIEYEQYF
j_gene: TRBJ2-7
d_gene: -
abundance: once
v_gene: TRBV19

CDR3nt: TGTGCCAGCAGTCCTTCCTCGGTCGGGTTAGCCAAAAACATTCAGTACTTC
CDR3aa: CASSPSSVGLAKNIQYF
j_gene: TRBJ2-4
d_gene: -
abundance: -
v_gene: TRBV28

CDR3nt: TGTGCCAGCCACAGGGAAACCCCCTACGAGCAGTACTTC
CDR3aa: CASHRETPYEQYF
j_gene: TRBJ2-7
d_gene: -
abundance: -
v_gene: TRBV27

CDR3nt: TGTGCCAGCAGCCCTGCACTTGCCGAGTACGAGCAGTACTTC
CDR3aa: CASSPALAEYEQYF
j_gene: TRBJ2-7
d_gene: -
abundance: -
v_gene: TRBV28

CDR3nt: TGTGCCATTCGGCCGTGGGGGAGCGGGAATGAGCAGTTCTTC
CDR3aa: CAIRPWGSGNEQFF
j_gene: TRBJ2-1
d_gene: -
abundance: -
v_gene: TRBV14

CDR3nt: TGTGCCAGCAGCTTCGGCAGCGGGGAAACCTACGAGCAGTACTTC
CDR3aa: CASSFGSGETYEQYF
j_gene: TRBJ2-7
d_gene: TRBD2
abundance: -
v_gene: TRBV11-3

CDR3nt: TGTGCCAGCAGTTTAGAGGGACTAGCGGGAGGGCACGAGCAGTACTTC
CDR3aa: CASSLEGLAGGHEQYF
j_gene: TRBJ2-7
d_gene: TRBD2
abundance: -
v_gene: TRBV27

CDR3nt: TGTGCCAGCAGCTCCCGACTAGCCTCTAGCACAGATACGCAGTATTTT
CDR3aa: CASSSRLASSTDTQYF
j_gene: TRBJ2-3
d_gene: TRBD2
abundance: -
v_gene: TRBV7-6

CDR3nt: TGTGCCAGCAGGGGGGTGGCAGCGGGACTCGGGGAGCTGTTTTTT
CDR3aa: CASRGVAAGLGELFF
j_gene: TRBJ2-2
d_gene: TRBD2
abundance: -
v_gene: TRBV27

CDR3nt: TGTGCCAGCAGTTTATACCCCGGACGGGCTGAAGCTTTCTTT
CDR3aa: CASSLYPGRAEAFF
j_gene: TRBJ1-1
d_gene: -
abundance: -
v_gene: TRBV27

CDR3nt: TGCGCCAGCAGCCAAACAGGGCTGAGGGAAAAACTGTTTTTT
CDR3aa: CASSQTGLREKLFF
j_gene: TRBJ1-4
d_gene: -
abundance: -
v_gene: TRBV4-1

CDR3nt: TGTGCCAGCAGTAGCCGGAGCAGGTCAGCCAAAAACATTCAGTACTTC
CDR3aa: CASSSRSRSAKNIQYF
j_gene: TRBJ2-4
d_gene: -
abundance: -
v_gene: TRBV28

CDR3nt: TGTGCCAGTGGCCAAACACCTCTTATGAACACTGAAGCTTTCTTT
CDR3aa: CASGQTPLMNTEAFF
j_gene: TRBJ1-1
d_gene: -
abundance: -
v_gene: TRBV27